One sample yielded the 16 T cell receptor beta chains listed below, sequenced in a study of T cells in Graves' hyperthyroidism and ophthalmopathy. Amplification of TCR beta CDR3 regions used RNA as the template. Initially, a first-round RT-PCR of the TCR CDR3 employed the HTBI primer set. TCRdb recomputed calls from the multiplex PCR reads with MiXCR, one row per CDR3 protein. This sample yields 530,000 or so distinct CDR3 sequences, of which approximately 44% are seen a single time; approximately 7.5% belongs to the top ten. Sequencing was carried out using peripheral blood or thyroid tissue (not recorded which). The receptor set was obtained from a young woman with Graves' hyperthyroidism.

The chain links TRBV25-1 to TRBJ1-1; D is undetermined. CDR1 MGHDK and CDR2 SYGVNS come from the germline V gene. The CDR3 loop spans 9 amino acids. The CDR3 sequence: CARGTEAFF. The CDR3 DNA is TGTGCTAGAGGGACTGAAGCTTTCTTT.

This clonotype appeared a few times. This chain links TRBV3-1 with TRBJ1-1, with D perhaps TRBD1 (5 bases). The CDR3 length is 15 residues. V lost 3 bases and J 2 bases, leaving 13 bases between the germline ends. Germline V gene lookup returns CDR1 LGHDT and CDR2 YNNKEL (reference sequence). The CDR3 protein is CASSQGVRFNTEAFF. CDR3 coding DNA: TGTGCCAGCAGCCAGGGGGTAAGGTTTAACACTGAAGCTTTCTTT. The entire variable domain, with the rest obtained from reference TRBV3-1 and TRBJ1-1, is as follows: DTAVSQTPKYLVTQMGNDKSIKCEQNLGHDTMYWYKQDSKKFLKIMFSYNNKELIINETVPNRFSPKSPDKAHLNLHINSLELGDSAVYFCASSQGVRFNTEAFFGQGTRLTVV.

This sequence joins TRBV15 and TRBJ1-5; unclear D gene. Germline CDR1 LNHNV, CDR2 YYDKDF (reference sequence). V lost 1 base, J lost 11 bases, and 18 bases lay in between. The CDR3 consists of 15 residues. The CDR3 DNA reads as TGTGCCACCAGCAGAGTCGATGACAACGGCGAGACCCAGCATTTT. It specifies CATSRVDDNGETQHF.

V usage is TRBV10-3 and J usage is TRBJ1-2, with a tentative D call TRBD1 (5 bases). Germline values: CDR1 ENHRY, CDR2 SYGVKD. The CDR3 runs 15 residues. Trimming pared 2 bases from V and 5 bases from J, leaving 15 bases between. CDR3 DNA: TGTGCCATCAGTGAGGCCACGACGGGGGGATATGGCTACACCTTC. Protein sequence: CAISEATTGGYGYTF.

The genes are TRBV5-1 and TRBJ2-1, with D maybe TRBD2 (5 bases). Deletions cut 0 bases from V and 8 bases from J, with 12 bases between. The CDR3 is 14 amino acids. Germline CDR1 reads SGHRS; CDR2 reads YFSETQ. CDR3 nucleotides: TGCGCCAGCAGCTTGGTAGAGGGAAGGGATGAGCAGTTCTTC. It is translated as CASSLVEGRDEQFF. The full variable domain, in which reference TRBV5-1 and TRBJ2-1 provide the parts outside the CDR3, is KAGVTQTPRYLIKTRGQQVTLSCSPISGHRSVSWYQQTPGQGLQFLFEYFSETQRNKGNFPGRFSGRQFSNSRSEMNVSTLELGDSALYLCASSLVEGRDEQFFGPGTRLTVL.

This clonotype was counted at least ten times. The chain couples TRBV4-1 to TRBJ2-2; 10 bases are a match to TRBD1. From germline, CDR1 is MGHRA and CDR2 YSYEKL. V shed 7 bases, J shed 4 bases, and the junction held 9 bases outside the gene matches. CDR3 length: 16 residues. For the CDR3, the DNA is TGCGCCAGCACCTTGGGGGGACAGGGGCGCACCGGGGAGCTGTTTTTT. Translating it yields CASTLGGQGRTGELFF.

This clonotype was observed many times. V and J are TRBV29-1 and TRBJ1-2; D not resolved. Germline CDR1 SQVTM, CDR2 ANQGSEA. Trimming took off 0 bases at V and 6 bases at J, with 8 bases between the two ends. The CDR3 contains 12 residues. The DNA of the CDR3 is TGCAGCGTTGAAGACATCTACGATGGCTACACCTTC. Translated: CSVEDIYDGYTF.

This clonotype was counted many times. V usage is TRBV7-9 and J usage is TRBJ1-5; 7 nucleotides align to TRBD1. The CDR3 contains 15 residues. From germline, CDR1 is SEHNR and CDR2 FQNEAQ (reference sequence). The V gene end was trimmed by 4 bases and the J gene end by 8 bases; junction bases not matched to a gene: 11. Written as DNA, the CDR3 is TGTGCCAGCAGCTCTTGGGACAGTCCTTCTGAGCCCCAGCATTTT. It encodes CASSSWDSPSEPQHF.

The chain uses TRBV11-1 and TRBJ2-7; D might be TRBD2 (6 bases). CDR3 length: 16 amino acids. V was clipped by 0 bases and J by 4 bases, with 16 bases between them. CDR1 is SGHAT and CDR2 is FQDESV in the germline V gene (reference sequence). In DNA form, the CDR3 reads TGTGCCAGCAGCTTAGCATCGGCCAGGAGGGGATACGAGCAGTACTTC. As protein: CASSLASARRGYEQYF. The full variable domain, rest sourced from reference TRBV11-1 and TRBJ2-7, is EAEVAQSPRYKITEKSQAVAFWCDPISGHATLYWYRQILGQGPELLVQFQDESVVDDSQLPKDRFSAERLKGVDSTLKIQPAELGDSAMYLCASSLASARRGYEQYFGPGTRLTVT.

This clonotype has a count of ten or more. This rearrangement joins TRBV20-1 to TRBJ1-2; possibly TRBD1 for D (5 bases). Germline assignment: CDR1 DFQATT and CDR2 SNEGSKA (reference sequence). CDR3 size: 13 residues. Trimming cost V 7 bases and J 6 bases, with 18 bases left between them. CDR3 DNA sequence: TGCAGTGGTGGGACCTCTAGCGTGGATGGCTACACCTTC. Its translation is CSGGTSSVDGYTF.

The chain recombines TRBV24-1 with TRBJ1-2, with 7 bases that match TRBD1. Germline-derived CDR1 and CDR2 are KGHDR and SFDVKD. This CDR3 region has 14 residues. The J segment lost 8 bases and the V segment lost 1 base, leaving 6 bases of the junction unmatched. The CDR3 protein is CATSDFDRANGYTF. In nucleotides, the CDR3 is TGTGCCACCAGTGATTTTGACAGGGCGAACGGCTACACCTTC.

V is TRBV10-2 and J is TRBJ1-1; no reliable D call. Germline V gene data show CDR1 as WSHSY and CDR2 as SAAADI. There are 15 residues in the CDR3. Between the trimmed V and J ends, which lost 3 bases and 1 base, there was a span of 12 bases. CDR3 nucleotides: TGCGCCAGCAGTGAAACCCACCCGTCGAACACTGAAGCTTTCTTT. Translating gives CASSETHPSNTEAFF.

On this clonotype: Being one base from a much bigger clone, this may be a read error. This is likely a read error, given that the CDR3 carries no conserved phenylalanine or tryptophan at its end. The chain has TRBV20-1 and TRBJ2-7; a weak D match, TRBD2 (6 bases). Germline V gene lookup returns CDR1 DFQATT and CDR2 SNEGSKA (reference sequence). This CDR3 is built from 14 residues. Trimming shortened V by 5 bases and J by 3 bases, and 17 bases separated the two germline ends. CDR3 amino acids: CSAPDYSAFYEQYS. Written as DNA, the CDR3 is TGCAGTGCTCCGGACTACTCAGCCTTCTACGAGCAGTACTCC.

V gene TRBV24-1 combines with J gene TRBJ2-2, with 14 positions matching TRBD2. Germline lookup yields CDR1 KGHDR and CDR2 SFDVKD. V trimming: 3 bases; J trimming: 2 bases; junction bases outside the gene matches: 7. CDR3 length: 19 residues. CDR3 region: CATSDPGLAGEVNTGELFF. CDR3 nucleotides: TGTGCCACCAGTGATCCGGGACTAGCGGGGGAGGTCAACACCGGGGAGCTGTTTTTT.

This clonotype was detected ten times or more. The chain links TRBV12-3 or TRBV12-4 to TRBJ1-4; 8 positions match TRBD1. The ends lost 3 bases at V and 8 bases at J; junction bases unmatched: 5. CDR3 size: 14 residues. The CDR3 DNA follows: TGTGCCAGCAGTTTGGACAGGGACGGGGAAAAACTGTTTTTT. Translated: CASSLDRDGEKLFF.

Comment on this clonotype: One end of the junction fails to match germline, which may point to a read error. This chain connects TRBV7-9 to TRBJ1-1, with D unclear. CDR1 is SEHNR, CDR2 FQNEAQ, per germline (reference sequence). The CDR3 extends over 12 amino acids. CDR3 in DNA: TGTGCCAGCAGTTATGGCTCCGCTGAAGCTCTCTTT. This sequence encodes CASSYGSAEALF. Full variable domain (rest looked up from reference TRBV7-9 and TRBJ1-1): DTGVSQNPRHKITKRGQNVTFRCDPISEHNRLYWYRQTLGQGPEFLTYFQNEAQLEKSRLLSDRFSAERPKGSFSTLEIQRTEQGDSAMYLCASSYGSAEALFGQGTRLTVV.